These T cell receptor beta chains were read from a single sample in a study of graft-versus-host responses after intestinal transplantation. The repertoire was sequenced with immunoSEQ multiplex PCR; TCRdb's copy has only in-frame clones and lacks some. The table shows more than 13,000 clones, with under 80% occurring only once. This specimen consisted of ileum tissue, obtained 674 days after intestinal transplantation. All receptors come from a human patient who received an intestinal transplant, so some T cells may come from the graft donor. Each CDR3 is given with its conserved first and last residue. Fields, in order: clone size, D gene, V gene, CDR3 length, J gene, CDR3 DNA, CDR3 protein. D genes are given only for firm matches. Clone size is stated in some rows and not others, as once, few, many or a class when expanded.

.,TRBD1,TRBV11-2,13,TRBJ2-7,TGTGCCAGCAGGAAGACAGGGACGGACGAGCAGTACTTC,CASRKTGTDEQYF
few,TRBD1,TRBV6-6,14,TRBJ2-7,TGTGCCAGCAGTCGACAGGGGCTTGGGTACGAGCAGTACTTC,CASSRQGLGYEQYF
few,.,TRBV20-1,11,TRBJ1-2,TGCAGTGCGGGTCCGGGAAGGGGCTACACCTTC,CSAGPGRGYTF
.,TRBD2,TRBV11-2,15,TRBJ2-4,TGTGCCAGCAGCTTATTCCTAGCGGGGGGTAACATTCAGTACTTC,CASSLFLAGGNIQYF
.,.,TRBV18,12,TRBJ2-3,TGTGCCAGCTCCCGTGACAGGGATACGCAGTATTTT,CASSRDRDTQYF
.,.,TRBV5-6,16,TRBJ2-5,TGTGCCAGCAGCCCGGAGAGACTGTCCCGTTGGGGGGAGCAGTACTTC,CASSPERLSRWGEQYF
.,.,TRBV27,15,TRBJ1-3,TGTGCCAGCAGGGCCGGGGGGCTCGGTGGAAACACCATATATTTT,CASRAGGLGGNTIYF
.,TRBD2,TRBV27,15,TRBJ2-1,TGTGCCAGCAGTCCGGGGGGTAACAGGAAAATTGAGCAGTTCTTC,CASSPGGNRKIEQFF
few,TRBD1,TRBV7-2,15,TRBJ1-2,TGTGCCAGCAGCTCCGGTAGACAGGGCCTCTATGGCTACACCTTC,CASSSGRQGLYGYTF
.,TRBD2,TRBV5-1,15,TRBJ2-1,TGCGCCAGCAGCTTGGAAGGCGGGGGGGCGAATGAGCAGTTCTTC,CASSLEGGGANEQFF
.,TRBD1,TRBV4-3,15,TRBJ1-2,TGCGCCAGCAGCCAAGACAGGGGGTCGGGCTATGGCTACACCTTC,CASSQDRGSGYGYTF
.,.,TRBV7-2,14,TRBJ2-5,TGTGCCAGCAGCTTAGTTCGTTACCAAGAGACCCAGTACTTC,CASSLVRYQETQYF
once,.,TRBV4-3,15,TRBJ2-3,TGCGCCAGCAGCCAAGGCCTTGGGGCCGCAGATACGCAGTATTTT,CASSQGLGAADTQYF
.,.,TRBV6-4,14,TRBJ2-3,TGTGCCAGCAGTGAGTCGTCTAGCACAGATACGCAGTATTTT,CASSESSSTDTQYF
.,TRBD1,TRBV5-1,14,TRBJ1-2,TGCGCCAGCAGCTCGTTCGGAGAGGGGGCCGGCTACACCTTC,CASSSFGEGAGYTF
.,.,TRBV7-9,14,TRBJ2-1,TGTGCCAGCAGCTTATCTGGGCAGGGGGGTGAGCAGTTCTTC,CASSLSGQGGEQFF
.,.,TRBV29-1,14,TRBJ1-5,TGCAGCGTTGCGGACAGCCGCCGCCCAGGGCCCCAGCATTTT,CSVADSRRPGPQHF
.,TRBD2,TRBV18,16,TRBJ2-1,TGTGCCAGCTCACCACTAGCGGGGATTAACTACAATGAGCAGTTCTTC,CASSPLAGINYNEQFF
.,TRBD1,TRBV25-1,14,TRBJ2-3,TGTGCCAGCAGTTCACAGGGGGCAAGGGGTACGCAGTATTTT,CASSSQGARGTQYF
.,TRBD2,TRBV2,15,TRBJ2-3,TGTGCCAGCAGTGGGACTAGCGGAAACACAGATACGCAGTATTTT,CASSGTSGNTDTQYF
.,.,TRBV19,15,TRBJ2-1,TGTGCCAGTGGGGAGGGGGGACTATGGCTCCATGAGCAGTTCTTC,CASGEGGLWLHEQFF
.,.,TRBV25-1,15,TRBJ1-4,TGTGCCAGCAGTGAATCGGGGGGTATGGGAGAAAAACTGTTTTTT,CASSESGGMGEKLFF
.,TRBD1,TRBV10-1,15,TRBJ1-1,TGCGCCAGCAGTGCCTGGACAGGGCCGAACACTGAAGCTTTCTTT,CASSAWTGPNTEAFF